Presented here are 8 T cell receptor beta chains from one specimen sequenced in a study of T cells in Graves' hyperthyroidism and ophthalmopathy. From RNA transcripts, TCR beta CDR3 regions were amplified. HTBI primers drove first-round RT-PCR of the TCR CDR3. In TCRdb, the multiplex PCR reads were re-called with MiXCR into one record per CDR3 protein. The sample includes roughly 650,000 distinct CDR3 sequences, roughly 16% of them seen just once. Source material: blood. The receptors derive from a woman between 40 and 50 years old with Graves' ophthalmopathy.

This clonotype was found a few times. A much larger clone differs from this one at a single base, so this may be a read error. This is likely a read error, given that the CDR3 carries no conserved phenylalanine or tryptophan at its end. Written as DNA, the CDR3 is TGTGCCAGCAGCGCATATCGTTTCAACCGGGACAGGGGACGTGGGGACACCGGGGAGCTGTTTATT. Translation gives CASSAYRFNRDRGRGDTGELFI. This chain uses TRBV28 with TRBJ2-2; 10 bases are shared with TRBD1. The germline V gene encodes CDR1 MDHEN and CDR2 SYDVKM. The CDR3 totals 22 residues. J lost 3 bases, V lost 6 bases, and 25 bases had no gene match.

This clonotype was seen at least ten times. The chain recombines TRBV6-1 with TRBJ2-5; unclear D gene. CDR1 MNHNS and CDR2 SASEGT come from the germline V gene. The ends were cut back, 5 bases at V and 4 bases at J, with 20 bases in the middle. There are 16 residues in the CDR3. The CDR3 region has the DNA TGTGCCAGCAGTCGTCGGTCCCTTGGCGATGGAGAGACCCAGTACTTC. This translates into CASSRRSLGDGETQYF.

This clonotype was observed many times. The chain links TRBV7-9 to TRBJ2-1; 9 positions match TRBD1. After removal of 9 bases from V and 9 bases from J, the junction contained 12 bases not matched to a gene. The germline gives CDR1 SEHNR, CDR2 FQNEAQ (reference sequence). The CDR3 has 14 residues. CDR3 nucleotides: TGTGCCAGTTCCGGGACAGGGAGTGTAGGTGAGCAGTTCTTC. Its protein is CASSGTGSVGEQFF.

This chain joins TRBV29-1 and TRBJ2-1; D gene unclear. Trimming cost V 4 bases and J 8 bases, with 21 bases left between them. This CDR3 has 15 amino acids. Germline assignment: CDR1 SQVTM and CDR2 ANQGSEA. This CDR3 reads CSVVGLPQITDEQFF. DNA for the CDR3: TGCAGCGTTGTAGGCCTACCTCAAATAACTGATGAGCAGTTCTTC.

This chain uses TRBV4-1 with TRBJ2-7; 11 nucleotides line up with TRBD2. The CDR3 totals 17 residues. V lost 0 bases to trimming and J lost 6 bases; unmatched junction nucleotides: 10. Germline V gives CDR1 MGHRA, CDR2 YSYEKL. The CDR3 sequence: CASSQDRSSGGIGEQYF. DNA of the CDR3: TGCGCCAGCAGCCAAGATCGGTCTAGCGGGGGGATTGGCGAGCAGTACTTC.

With regard to this clonotype: Being one base from a much bigger clone, this may be a read error. V usage is TRBV2 and J usage is TRBJ2-2; TRBD1 matches at 8 bases. This CDR3 contains 14 residues. Germline CDR1 SNHLY, CDR2 FYNNEI. CDR3 in amino acids: CTSRDRQGIGELFF. CDR3 DNA: TGTACCAGCAGGGATAGACAGGGGATCGGGGAGCTGTTTTTT.

This clonotype was recorded many times. V and J are TRBV6-1 and TRBJ1-2, with D perhaps matching TRBD1 (5 bases). CDR1 is MNHNS and CDR2 is SASEGT in the germline V gene. Trimming stripped 5 bases from V and 4 bases from J, with 11 bases between. This CDR3 is 13 amino acids long. The CDR3 coding sequence is TGTGCCAGCAGTCCCCGGGGGACCTATGGCTACACCTTC. Its protein product is CASSPRGTYGYTF.

The chain employs TRBV20-1 and TRBJ1-5, with D unresolved. The V gene lost 3 bases and the J gene lost 0 bases, with 12 bases spanning the gap. This CDR3 is built from 15 residues. Germline CDR1 and CDR2: DFQATT and SNEGSKA (reference sequence). Here the CDR3 reads CSARAPRRSNQPQHF. CDR3 coding DNA: TGCAGTGCTAGGGCCCCGAGGCGTAGCAATCAGCCCCAGCATTTT.